This entry lists 32 T cell receptor beta chains sequenced from one sample in a study of CD8 T cells in Susac syndrome (dated by TCRdb to the late 2010s). To prepare the library, the immunoSEQ multiplex PCR assay was applied. RNA was extracted using the RNeasy kit, and roughly 0.5 to 1 ug of the RNA was reverse transcribed with random hexamers. TCRdb handled the public reads itself, with Q25 trimming in fastp and clone calling in MiXCR, and kept productive beta chains. When rows share a CDR3 protein, they turn into one entry using the most common DNA and genes. The sample table records about 100,000 distinct CDR3 sequences; just under 95% of these occur just once. Of the sample, around 0.34% falls within the top ten clones. What was sequenced was CD8+ T cells from PBMCs. Receptor source: a human donor in good health.

J is TRBJ2-1 and V is TRBV7-3; 8 bases align to TRBD2. V lost 8 bases, J lost 5 bases, and 5 bases stayed unmatched. Germline lookup yields CDR1 SGHTA and CDR2 FQGTGA. The CDR3 sequence is 13 residues long. The CDR3: CASSGGADNEQFF. In nucleotides, the CDR3 is TGTGCCAGCTCCGGGGGGGCAGACAATGAGCAGTTCTTC.

The chain links TRBV7-8 to TRBJ2-2; D is uncertain. This CDR3 is built from 16 residues. Germline V lookup: CDR1 SGHVS, CDR2 FQNEAQ. Trimming cost V 1 base and J 0 bases, with 9 bases left between them. CDR3 nucleotides: TGTGCCAGCAGCTTAGTTCGGCAGGCGAACACCGGGGAGCTGTTTTTT. It codes for CASSLVRQANTGELFF.

This sequence joins TRBV6-1 and TRBJ2-1, with D possibly being TRBD2 (6 bases). V was shortened by 3 bases and J by 8 bases, with 17 bases between the two germline ends. This CDR3 contains 15 residues. CDR1 is MNHNS and CDR2 is SASEGT in the germline V gene. CDR3 residues: CASSEGGRALDEQFF. CDR3 coding DNA: TGTGCCAGCAGTGAGGGAGGCAGGGCATTGGATGAGCAGTTCTTC.

The chain combines TRBV5-4 with TRBJ1-4; D is undetermined. CDR1 is SGHNT and CDR2 is YYREEE in the germline V gene (reference sequence). V lost 2 bases to trimming and J lost 4 bases, with 9 bases between them. The CDR3 loop spans 14 amino acids. The CDR3 region has the DNA TGTGCCAGCAGCTTCGGGTGGAATAATGAAAAACTGTTTTTT. It specifies CASSFGWNNEKLFF.

Only one count was recorded for this clonotype. The genes are TRBV5-6 and TRBJ2-1, with D possibly TRBD2 on 5 matching bases. V was clipped by 3 bases and J by 6 bases, with 10 bases between them. Per the germline V gene, CDR1 is SGHDT and CDR2 is YYEEEE. The CDR3 sequence is 13 residues long. The CDR3 coding sequence is TGTGCCAGCAGCTCGGGGTTTGGCAATGAGCAGTTCTTC. It specifies CASSSGFGNEQFF.

This chain joins TRBV13 and TRBJ2-2; no reliable D call. The CDR3 totals 13 residues. Per the germline V gene, CDR1 is PRHDT and CDR2 is FYEKMQ (reference sequence). V was shortened by 5 bases and J by 4 bases, with 8 bases between the two germline ends. CDR3: CASSPSITGELFF. Written as DNA, the CDR3 is TGTGCCAGCAGCCCCAGCATCACCGGGGAGCTGTTTTTT.

The V call is TRBV5-6, the J call TRBJ2-7; possibly TRBD2 for D (5 bases). Germline assignment: CDR1 SGHDT and CDR2 YYEEEE. The CDR3 covers 15 residues. V lost 2 bases to trimming and J lost 0 bases, with 12 bases between them. In DNA form, the CDR3 reads TGTGCCAGCAGCTTCGGGGTCCCCAGCTCCTACGAGCAGTACTTC. Translation gives CASSFGVPSSYEQYF.

J is TRBJ2-5 and V is TRBV29-1; D is possibly TRBD1 (5 bases). Germline values: CDR1 SQVTM, CDR2 ANQGSEA. The germline V and J ends were trimmed by 0 bases and 4 bases, with 21 bases remaining between them. This CDR3 is 17 amino acids long. The CDR3 bases are TGCAGCGTTGAAGACCCAATTGGGGCCGCCTCAGGAGAGACCCAGTACTTC. Protein product: CSVEDPIGAASGETQYF.

The chain couples TRBV7-6 to TRBJ2-7; 9 bases are a match to TRBD2. The CDR3 extends over 15 amino acids. CDR1 SGHVS and CDR2 FNYEAQ come from the germline V gene. The V and J ends lost 5 bases and 3 bases, in that order; junction bases with no gene match: 8. Written as DNA, the CDR3 is TGTGCCAGCAGCCCCGAGGTTAGCGGGAGCTACGAGCAGTACTTC. It translates to CASSPEVSGSYEQYF.

The chain uses TRBV14 and TRBJ2-3; unclear D gene. Trimming shortened V by 1 base and J by 5 bases, and 1 base separated the two germline ends. The CDR3 has 11 amino acids. Per the germline V gene, CDR1 is SGHDN and CDR2 is FVKESK. The CDR3 loop reads CASSQGDTQYF. The CDR3 DNA reads TGTGCCAGCAGCCAAGGAGATACGCAGTATTTT.

The chain joins TRBV7-9 to TRBJ1-6; the D is unclear. This CDR3 comprises 14 residues. V was trimmed by 4 bases and J by 14 bases, leaving 18 bases between them. CDR1 SEHNR and CDR2 FQNEAQ come from the germline V gene (reference sequence). The CDR3 DNA is TGTGCCAGCAGCTCCTCCAACGGAGGCGGATCCCTCCACTTT. Its translation is CASSSSNGGGSLHF.

The chain combines TRBV7-9 with TRBJ2-1, with D perhaps assigned TRBD1 or TRBD2 (5 bases each). The ends were cut back, 4 bases at V and 6 bases at J, with 16 bases in the middle. The germline V gene has CDR1 SEHNR and CDR2 FQNEAQ (reference sequence). The CDR3 totals 15 residues. DNA for the CDR3: TGTGCCAGCAGCTCCACCTCGCCGGGGCCCAATGAGCAGTTCTTC. As protein: CASSSTSPGPNEQFF.

This chain connects TRBV15 to TRBJ1-2, with D tentatively TRBD1 (6 bases). This CDR3 is 15 amino acids long. V dropped 0 bases and J dropped 3 bases, with 11 bases sitting between them. The germline V gene has CDR1 LNHNV and CDR2 YYDKDF (reference sequence). The CDR3 spells CATSREQGVHYGYTF. Here the CDR3 DNA reads TGTGCCACCAGCAGAGAACAGGGTGTACACTATGGCTACACCTTC.

The V and J genes are TRBV30 and TRBJ1-3, with D possibly matching TRBD1 (5 bases). Germline V gene lookup returns CDR1 GTSNPN and CDR2 SVGIG (reference sequence). V was cut by 3 bases and J by 3 bases, with 15 bases left in between. This CDR3 has 15 residues. CDR3 bases: TGTGCCTGGAGCGGAGAGGGGTTGAATGGAAACACCATATATTTT. It yields the protein CAWSGEGLNGNTIYF.

This rearrangement joins TRBV20-1 to TRBJ2-7; the D is unclear. V gave up 6 bases and J gave up 1 base, with 16 bases separating them. Germline V gives CDR1 DFQATT, CDR2 SNEGSKA (reference sequence). The CDR3 consists of 14 residues. The CDR3 DNA sequence: TGCAGTGCACGAACACCAGATTTATCCTACGAGCAGTACTTC. Translated, it gives CSARTPDLSYEQYF.

V gene TRBV5-1 combines with J gene TRBJ2-1; TRBD2 might be the D (6 bases). Trimming left V 0 bases short and J 2 bases short, with 12 bases between. Germline assignment: CDR1 SGHRS and CDR2 YFSETQ. The CDR3 sequence is 16 residues long. CDR3 coding DNA: TGCGCCAGCAGCTTGGCCAGGGACTCTACCTACAATGAGCAGTTCTTC. This translates into CASSLARDSTYNEQFF.

The chain joins TRBV6-5 to TRBJ1-5, with 7 nucleotides matching TRBD1. J was trimmed by 0 bases and V by 6 bases; bases with no gene match: 5. Germline lookup yields CDR1 MNHEY and CDR2 SVGAGI. The CDR3 is 15 residues long. The CDR3 region has the DNA TGTGCCAGCAGATCCGGACAGGTTAGCAATCAGCCCCAGCATTTT. This gives the protein CASRSGQVSNQPQHF.

V is TRBV5-8 and J is TRBJ2-2; D uncertain. CDR3 size: 16 residues. V was pared by 0 bases and J by 2 bases, with 11 bases between. Germline V gene data show CDR1 as SGHTS and CDR2 as YDEGEE. CDR3 residues: CASSLELVKNTGELFF. In DNA form, the CDR3 reads TGTGCCAGCAGCTTGGAGCTGGTCAAAAACACCGGGGAGCTGTTTTTT.

The sample holds one count of this clonotype. The chain has TRBV24-1 and TRBJ1-2; D uncertain. The CDR3 has 12 residues. The ends were cut back, 0 bases at V and 10 bases at J, with 8 bases in the middle. The germline CDR1 and CDR2 sequences are KGHDR and SFDVKD. This CDR3 is CATSDLWQNYTF. CDR3 nucleotides: TGTGCCACCAGTGATTTGTGGCAGAACTACACCTTC.

The chain joins TRBV10-3 to TRBJ2-1, with a weak D call TRBD1 (6 bases). Per germline, CDR1 ENHRY and CDR2 SYGVKD. This CDR3 has 12 amino acids. Trimming took off 6 bases at V and 4 bases at J, with 7 bases between the two ends. The CDR3 loop reads CAIRTGYNEQFF. For the CDR3, the DNA is TGTGCCATCAGAACAGGGTACAATGAGCAGTTCTTC.

The chain joins TRBV5-6 to TRBJ2-5; tentatively, D is TRBD2 (5 bases). The V gene lost 6 bases and the J gene lost 5 bases, with 20 bases spanning the gap. There are 15 residues in the CDR3. CDR1 SGHDT and CDR2 YYEEEE come from the germline V gene. The CDR3 bases are TGTGCCAGCACCCCAAAACGGGGAGAGAAGGAGACCCAGTACTTC. It specifies CASTPKRGEKETQYF.

The CDR3 loop reads CASRSAVGLGSNQPQHF. The CDR3 DNA follows: TGCGCCAGCAGGTCCGCAGTGGGGCTGGGGAGCAATCAGCCCCAGCATTTT. The gene calls are TRBV23-1 and TRBJ1-5; the D gene is possibly TRBD1 (5 bases). TRBV23-1 falls under the ORF class, with uncertain function. V was cut by 6 bases and J by 1 base, with 19 bases left in between. This CDR3 has 17 residues.

The rearrangement links TRBV6-6 to TRBJ1-2; a possible D gene is TRBD1 (6 bases). Germline CDR1 reads MNHNY; CDR2 reads SVGAGI (reference sequence). Trimming shortened V by 6 bases and J by 8 bases, and 13 bases separated the two germline ends. This CDR3 spans 12 amino acids. The CDR3 region is CASSFDRTGYTF. DNA for the CDR3: TGTGCCAGCAGCTTCGACAGGACAGGCTACACCTTC.

The gene calls are TRBV12-3 or TRBV12-4 and TRBJ1-1; perhaps TRBD1 as D (5 bases). The V end was cut by 6 bases, the J end by 7 bases, with 18 bases between. There are 14 residues in the CDR3. Here the CDR3 DNA reads TGTGCCAGCAGGGCTGGGGGGGGGTTGGTTGAAGCTTTCTTT. Translating gives CASRAGGGLVEAFF.

The chain is built from TRBV7-8 and TRBJ2-1; 7 nucleotides agree with TRBD2. Looked up from germline, CDR1 is SGHVS and CDR2 is FQNEAQ. The CDR3 totals 14 residues. Trimming took 5 bases from V and 4 from J; bases not matched to a gene: 5. The CDR3 spells CASSGGGGYNEQFF. The CDR3 DNA is TGTGCCAGCAGCGGCGGGGGAGGGTACAATGAGCAGTTCTTC.

The chain couples TRBV7-9 to TRBJ2-3; 9 nucleotides line up with TRBD2. Germline CDR1 reads SEHNR; CDR2 reads FQNEAQ (reference sequence). V trimming: 5 bases; J trimming: 2 bases; junction bases outside the gene matches: 8. CDR3 size: 16 residues. The CDR3 spells CASSPRLAVYTDTQYF. The DNA for the CDR3 is TGTGCCAGCAGCCCCCGACTAGCGGTATACACAGATACGCAGTATTTT.

V and J are TRBV4-1 and TRBJ2-2, with D tentatively TRBD1 (6 bases). Trimming pared 5 bases from V and 7 bases from J, leaving 8 bases between. The V gene's germline CDR1 is MGHRA and CDR2 YSYEKL. The CDR3 totals 12 residues. The DNA for the CDR3 is TGCGCCAGCAGCTTGGACAGCGGGGAGCTGTTTTTT. It translates to CASSLDSGELFF.

The chain combines TRBV30 with TRBJ2-7, with a weak D call TRBD2 (6 bases). V was clipped by 3 bases and J by 7 bases, with 10 bases between them. This CDR3 has 11 residues. Germline-derived CDR1 and CDR2 are GTSNPN and SVGIG (reference sequence). CDR3 amino acids: CAWRRGVEQYF. The CDR3 DNA follows: TGTGCCTGGAGGCGCGGGGTTGAGCAGTACTTC.

V gene TRBV3-1 combines with J gene TRBJ2-2; tentatively, D is TRBD1 or TRBD2 (6 bases each). This CDR3 comprises 17 residues. Between the trimmed V and J ends, which lost 0 bases and 7 bases, there was a span of 18 bases. CDR1 and CDR2 (germline): LGHDT, YNNKEL (reference sequence). The chain's CDR3 is CASSQDGGGGSVGELFF. CDR3 nucleotides: TGTGCCAGCAGCCAAGATGGAGGGGGAGGATCGGTCGGGGAGCTGTTTTTT.

The chain links TRBV20-1 to TRBJ2-3, with TRBD2 matching over 8 bases. CDR1 is DFQATT, CDR2 SNEGSKA, per germline (reference sequence). V shed 5 bases and J 5 bases; nucleotides not matched to a gene: 18. This CDR3 has 17 amino acids. Here the CDR3 DNA reads TGCAGTGCTGTGGGGGAGGCGGGGGGCCCGACTCGAGATACGCAGTATTTT. Translated, it gives CSAVGEAGGPTRDTQYF.

The chain joins TRBV4-1 to TRBJ2-1; 7 nucleotides align to TRBD2. Unmatched junction bases numbered 4, after V lost 4 bases and J lost 7 bases. The CDR3 loop spans 13 amino acids. CDR1 and CDR2 from the germline V gene are MGHRA and YSYEKL. The CDR3 is CASSLRLANEQFF. The CDR3 nucleotides read TGCGCCAGCAGCCTCAGACTAGCAAATGAGCAGTTCTTC.

V usage is TRBV7-3 and J usage is TRBJ2-6; D call uncertain. Germline CDR1 reads SGHTA; CDR2 reads FQGTGA. The length of the CDR3 is 16 residues. V was clipped by 2 bases and J by 2 bases, with 10 bases between them. The CDR3 DNA reads as TGTGCCAGCAGCTTATTTTCGGGCGCTGGGGCCAACGTCCTGACTTTC. This translates into CASSLFSGAGANVLTF.